What follows are 29 T cell receptor beta chains derived from one specimen sequenced in a study of T-cell reconstitution after alpha-beta-depleted transplantation in children. The TCRbeta library was prepared with unique molecular identifiers. TCRdb ran MiXCR on the PCR reads and lists one entry per CDR3 protein. The repertoire holds hundreds of thousands of distinct CDR3 sequences, with around 13% as singletons. Sequencing used PBMCs, obtained before TCRalphabeta/CD19-depleted stem cell transplant. The receptors stem from a girl under 10 years old with congenital amegakaryocytic thrombocytopenia, due to receive a stem cell transplant.

This chain links TRBV24-1 with TRBJ2-1; no clear D. Trimming took 1 base from V and 4 from J, leaving 13 bases between them. Per germline, CDR1 KGHDR and CDR2 SFDVKD. There are 16 residues in the CDR3. In nucleotides, the CDR3 is TGTGCCACCAGTGATTTAATGGCGGATGGGTACAATGAGCAGTTCTTC. Encoded protein: CATSDLMADGYNEQFF.

At least ten counts were recorded for this clonotype. The chain carries TRBV6-5 and TRBJ2-7; unclear D gene. V was pared by 6 bases and J by 0 bases, with 3 bases between. This CDR3 is 11 amino acids long. The germline V gene has CDR1 MNHEY and CDR2 SVGAGI. The CDR3: CASRDSYEQYF. As DNA, the CDR3 is TGTGCCAGCAGGGACTCCTACGAGCAGTACTTC.

The V call is TRBV7-9, the J call TRBJ1-3, with D uncertain. CDR3 length equals 14 residues. The V end lost 5 bases, the J end lost 0 bases, and 8 bases lay between the germline ends. Germline CDR1 reads SEHNR; CDR2 reads FQNEAQ (reference sequence). Here the CDR3 reads CASSPLVSGNTIYF. The CDR3 DNA sequence: TGTGCCAGCAGCCCGCTCGTCTCTGGAAACACCATATATTTT.

This clonotype was observed a few times. The chain employs TRBV15 and TRBJ2-5; D is undetermined. In germline, CDR1 is LNHNV, CDR2 YYDKDF (reference sequence). The V gene lost 5 bases and the J gene lost 4 bases, with 17 bases spanning the gap. CDR3 length equals 15 residues. Written as DNA, the CDR3 is TGTGCCACCAGCGTAGAAGTGGGGTTGTCAGAGACCCAGTACTTC. Its translation is CATSVEVGLSETQYF.

This sequence joins TRBV10-3 and TRBJ2-3; 9 positions agree with TRBD1. The V segment lost 4 bases and the J segment 2 bases; nucleotides outside the gene matches: 13. The germline V gene encodes CDR1 ENHRY and CDR2 SYGVKD. This CDR3 comprises 18 residues. The CDR3 bases are TGTGCCATCAGTGGGATCAGCCTACAGGGGGCATTCACAGATACGCAGTATTTT. Encoded protein: CAISGISLQGAFTDTQYF.

The chain links TRBV7-9 to TRBJ1-2; 9 positions agree with TRBD1. Losses at the gene ends were 7 bases for V and 3 bases for J; bases not matched to a gene: 12. CDR1 is SEHNR and CDR2 is FQNEAQ in the germline V gene (reference sequence). This CDR3 contains 16 residues. CDR3 DNA: TGTGCCAGCACCACCGTAGGGACAGGGCGCCACTATGGCTACACCTTC. Translating gives CASTTVGTGRHYGYTF.

Many counts were recorded for this clonotype. This sequence joins TRBV20-1 and TRBJ2-4; 9 nucleotides agree with TRBD1. The J segment lost 8 bases and the V segment lost 4 bases, leaving 12 bases of the junction unmatched. CDR3 length: 15 residues. Germline V CDR1 and CDR2: DFQATT, SNEGSKA (reference sequence). The DNA for the CDR3 is TGCAGTGCTAATCCCAGAACAGGGGGCGGGGACATTCAGTACTTC. Translating it yields CSANPRTGGGDIQYF.

This clonotype was observed a single time. The rearrangement uses TRBV24-1 and TRBJ2-1; 8 bases align to TRBD2. CDR1 KGHDR and CDR2 SFDVKD come from the germline V gene. This CDR3 region has 15 residues. J gave up 6 bases and V 1 base, and 4 bases lay outside the gene matches. CDR3 sequence (DNA): TGTGCCACCAGTGATTTAGGGACTAGGGGCAATGAGCAGTTCTTC. Protein: CATSDLGTRGNEQFF.

Points on this clonotype: This may stem from a read error, because a much larger clone lies one nucleotide away. V is TRBV5-1 and J is TRBJ1-2, with 9 bases identical to TRBD1. The CDR3 is 13 residues long. Germline CDR1 is SGHRS and CDR2 is YFSETQ. In DNA, the CDR3 is TGCGCCAGCAGTCCGGACAGGGGTTATGGCTACCCCTTC. Its protein product is CASSPDRGYGYPF.

This clonotype was seen only a few times. This sequence joins TRBV14 and TRBJ2-4, with D unclear. Trimming pared 3 bases from V and 7 bases from J, leaving 4 bases between. From germline, CDR1 is SGHDN and CDR2 FVKESK. CDR3 length: 11 amino acids. CDR3 residues: CASSHSNIQYF. CDR3 DNA sequence: TGTGCCAGCAGCCATAGCAACATTCAGTACTTC. Supplemented by reference TRBV14 and TRBJ2-4, the full variable domain reads EAGVTQFPSHSVIEKGQTVTLRCDPISGHDNLYWYRRVMGKEIKFLLHFVKESKQDESGMPNNRFLAERTGGTYSTLKVQPAELEDSGVYFCASSHSNIQYFGAGTRLSVL.

This clonotype was observed many times. V usage is TRBV25-1 and J usage is TRBJ2-1; 8 bases fit TRBD2. V lost 3 bases to trimming and J lost 5 bases; unmatched junction nucleotides: 6. The germline V gene has CDR1 MGHDK and CDR2 SYGVNS. This CDR3 has 15 residues. In nucleotides, the CDR3 is TGTGCCAGCAGTGAGCGGACTAGCAGACACAATGAGCAGTTCTTC. This sequence encodes CASSERTSRHNEQFF.

This clonotype was detected many times. V gene TRBV5-1 combines with J gene TRBJ2-5; D perhaps matches TRBD1 (6 bases). The germline V gene has CDR1 SGHRS and CDR2 YFSETQ. The V end was cut by 5 bases, the J end by 2 bases, with 10 bases between. The CDR3 contains 13 residues. This CDR3 is CASSRQEQETQYF. CDR3 in DNA: TGCGCCAGCAGTCGACAGGAGCAAGAGACCCAGTACTTC.

This chain connects TRBV5-1 to TRBJ1-1; possibly TRBD1 for D (6 bases). Looked up from germline, CDR1 is SGHRS and CDR2 is YFSETQ. V dropped 2 bases and J dropped 5 bases, with 16 bases sitting between them. This CDR3 contains 15 residues. The CDR3 reads CASSFGTTQWTEAFF. The CDR3 coding sequence is TGCGCCAGCAGCTTCGGGACAACTCAGTGGACTGAAGCTTTCTTT.

The chain uses TRBV5-1 and TRBJ2-5; the match to TRBD1 covers 8 bases. This CDR3 is 16 amino acids long. Germline lookup yields CDR1 SGHRS and CDR2 YFSETQ. The J segment lost 3 bases and the V segment lost 4 bases, leaving 11 bases of the junction unmatched. CDR3 region: CASSGGDRWGEETQYF. CDR3 nucleotide sequence: TGCGCCAGCAGCGGTGGGGACAGGTGGGGCGAAGAGACCCAGTACTTC.

This clonotype was seen repeatedly, ten times or more. V gene TRBV4-1 combines with J gene TRBJ2-2; the match to TRBD1 covers 7 bases. The germline gives CDR1 MGHRA, CDR2 YSYEKL. This CDR3 is 15 amino acids long. V was pared by 1 base and J by 2 bases, with 1 base of the junction left unmatched. DNA of the CDR3: TGCGCCAGCAGCCAAGCAGGGGGAAACACCGGGGAGCTGTTTTTT. Residues: CASSQAGGNTGELFF.

There are a few counts of this clonotype. In DNA form, the CDR3 reads TGCAGCGTTGCAGGGGGCTCCGGGGCCAACGTCCTGACTTTC. The encoded protein is CSVAGGSGANVLTF. J is TRBJ2-6 and V is TRBV29-1; 8 positions agree with TRBD1. V lost 4 bases, J lost 4 bases, and 3 bases stayed unmatched. The CDR3 runs to 14 residues. Germline-derived CDR1 and CDR2 are SQVTM and ANQGSEA.

This clonotype was picked up a small number of times. The chain employs TRBV7-8 and TRBJ2-3, with 10 nucleotides matching TRBD2. V shed 5 bases and J 1 base; nucleotides not matched to a gene: 9. The V gene's germline CDR1 is SGHVS and CDR2 FQNEAQ. The CDR3 length is 17 residues. CDR3 nucleotide sequence: TGTGCCAGCAGCCCGCGACCCGGGACTAGCGGCACAGATACGCAGTATTTT. This encodes CASSPRPGTSGTDTQYF.

This clonotype was counted at least ten times. The chain carries TRBV5-1 and TRBJ1-2, with no clear D. Between the trimmed V and J ends, which lost 1 base and 7 bases, there was a span of 11 bases. Germline CDR1 reads SGHRS; CDR2 reads YFSETQ. The CDR3 is 13 amino acids. The CDR3 is CASSLWLGSGYTF. CDR3 in DNA: TGCGCCAGCAGCTTGTGGCTGGGGAGTGGCTACACCTTC. Based on the CDR3 plus reference TRBV5-1 and TRBJ1-2, the full variable domain is KAGVTQTPRYLIKTRGQQVTLSCSPISGHRSVSWYQQTPGQGLQFLFEYFSETQRNKGNFPGRFSGRQFSNSRSEMNVSTLELGDSALYLCASSLWLGSGYTFGSGTRLTVV.

The chain links TRBV12-3 or TRBV12-4 to TRBJ2-5; unclear D gene. Trimming removed 2 bases from V and 2 bases from J, with 12 bases in between. CDR3 length equals 15 residues. DNA of the CDR3: TGTGCCAGCAGTTTATTGGCGGAACCTCAAGAGACCCAGTACTTC. Encoded protein: CASSLLAEPQETQYF.

Ten or more counts support this clonotype. The chain carries TRBV15 and TRBJ2-5, with TRBD2 identical over 14 bases. The CDR3 extends over 17 amino acids. Germline V lookup: CDR1 LNHNV, CDR2 YYDKDF (reference sequence). V trimming: 1 base; J trimming: 1 base; junction bases outside the gene matches: 2. As DNA, the CDR3 is TGTGCCACCAGCAGAGTGGGACTAGCGGGAGTCCAAGAGACCCAGTACTTC. Amino acids: CATSRVGLAGVQETQYF.

This clonotype was seen just once. The V and J genes are TRBV12-3 or TRBV12-4 and TRBJ2-1; tentatively, D is TRBD1 (6 bases). This CDR3 spans 15 amino acids. The germline V and J ends were trimmed by 6 bases and 6 bases, with 18 bases remaining between them. In DNA form, the CDR3 reads TGTGCCAGCAGCGCCGGATCAGGGGCGGGCAATGAGCAGTTCTTC. Translation gives CASSAGSGAGNEQFF.

The table lists this clonotype with a few counts. The CDR3 loop is CAITRGTSSANYGYTF. In DNA, the CDR3 is TGTGCCATCACCAGGGGGACCTCCTCAGCTAACTATGGCTACACCTTC. This rearrangement joins TRBV10-3 to TRBJ1-2; 7 positions agree with TRBD1. In germline, CDR1 is ENHRY, CDR2 SYGVKD. The V gene end was trimmed by 7 bases and the J gene end by 0 bases; junction bases not matched to a gene: 11. This CDR3 is built from 16 residues.

This clonotype was recorded at least ten times. The CDR3 DNA reads as TGCGCCAGCAGCGATACGACTAGCGCCGGGGAGCTGTTTTTT. Protein product: CASSDTTSAGELFF. J is TRBJ2-2 and V is TRBV5-1; 8 bases are a match to TRBD2. The CDR3 totals 14 residues. Germline assignment: CDR1 SGHRS and CDR2 YFSETQ. J lost 6 bases, V lost 4 bases, and 5 bases had no gene match.

Many counts were recorded for this clonotype. V gene TRBV20-1 combines with J gene TRBJ2-3; D might be TRBD2 (5 bases). Germline V CDR1 and CDR2: DFQATT, SNEGSKA (reference sequence). The ends were cut back, 6 bases at V and 2 bases at J, with 12 bases in the middle. The CDR3 loop spans 13 amino acids. The CDR3 bases are TGCAGTGCGGACCCGGAGGTCACAGATACGCAGTATTTT. Its protein product is CSADPEVTDTQYF.

This chain uses TRBV4-2 with TRBJ2-1; TRBD2 matches 9 bases. This CDR3 contains 15 residues. Germline assignment: CDR1 LGHNA and CDR2 YNFKEQ. J gave up 12 bases and V 1 base, and 10 bases lay outside the gene matches. The DNA of the CDR3 is TGTGCCAGCAGCCAAGTCCCGACAGCGGGAGGCGGGCAGTTCTTC. Amino acids: CASSQVPTAGGGQFF.

This sequence joins TRBV6-1 and TRBJ2-3; D not certain. CDR1 is MNHNS and CDR2 is SASEGT in the germline V gene. The germline V and J ends were trimmed by 1 base and 2 bases, with 10 bases remaining between them. This CDR3 region has 15 residues. This chain's CDR3 is CASSEVIANTDTQYF. CDR3 nucleotide sequence: TGTGCCAGCAGTGAAGTGATTGCTAACACAGATACGCAGTATTTT.

The table lists this clonotype with a few counts. V usage is TRBV5-1 and J usage is TRBJ1-1; 10 bases fit TRBD1. CDR1 and CDR2 from the germline V gene are SGHRS and YFSETQ. The junction had 8 bases not matched to a gene; V was cut back by 4 bases and J by 5 bases. The CDR3 sequence is 15 residues long. The CDR3 is CASSTRQGARTEAFF. In nucleotides, the CDR3 is TGCGCCAGCAGCACGCGACAGGGGGCAAGGACTGAAGCTTTCTTT.

This clonotype was counted a few times. The rearrangement uses TRBV7-9 and TRBJ2-1; D uncertain. The germline CDR1 and CDR2 sequences are SEHNR and FQNEAQ (reference sequence). The V end lost 0 bases, the J end lost 6 bases, and 9 bases lay between the germline ends. This CDR3 is built from 14 residues. The CDR3 sequence: CASSLAISVNEQFF. The CDR3, as DNA: TGTGCCAGCAGCTTAGCGATCAGTGTCAATGAGCAGTTCTTC.

The chain joins TRBV30 to TRBJ2-7; D unresolved. This CDR3 is 14 amino acids long. The germline gives CDR1 GTSNPN, CDR2 SVGIG (reference sequence). V was trimmed by 0 bases and J by 0 bases, leaving 9 bases between them. The CDR3 coding sequence is TGTGCCTGGAGTGTACGCCCTCCCTCCTACGAGCAGTACTTC. This codes for CAWSVRPPSYEQYF.